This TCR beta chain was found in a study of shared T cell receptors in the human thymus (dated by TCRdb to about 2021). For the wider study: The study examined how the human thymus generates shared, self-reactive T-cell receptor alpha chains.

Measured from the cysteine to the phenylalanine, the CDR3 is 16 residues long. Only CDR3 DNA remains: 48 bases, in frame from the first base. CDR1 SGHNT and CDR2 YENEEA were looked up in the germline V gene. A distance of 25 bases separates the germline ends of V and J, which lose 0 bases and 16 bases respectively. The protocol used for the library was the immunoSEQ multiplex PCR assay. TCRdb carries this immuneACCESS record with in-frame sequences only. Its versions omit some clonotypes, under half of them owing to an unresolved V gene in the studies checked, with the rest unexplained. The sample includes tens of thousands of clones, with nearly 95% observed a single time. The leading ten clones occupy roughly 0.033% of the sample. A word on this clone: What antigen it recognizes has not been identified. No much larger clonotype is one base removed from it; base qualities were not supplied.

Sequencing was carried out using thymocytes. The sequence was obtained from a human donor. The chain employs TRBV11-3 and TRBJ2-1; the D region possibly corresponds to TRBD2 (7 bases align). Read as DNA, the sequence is TGTGCCAGCAGCTTAGAAGGCCCTGCCGGCGGGGGCCCCCCCTTCTTC. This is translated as CASSLEGPAGGGPPFF. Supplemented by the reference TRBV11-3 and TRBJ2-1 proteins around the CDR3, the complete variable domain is EAGVVQSPRYKIIEKKQPVAFWCNPISGHNTLYWYLQNLGQGPELLIRYENEEAVDDSQLPKDRFSAERLKGVDSTLKIQPAELGDSAVYLCASSLEGPAGGGPPFFGPGTRLTVL.